This T cell receptor beta chain was retrieved from a study of blood T cell repertoires in COVID-19. As for the study in general: The United States, Italy and Spain provided the acute and convalescent COVID-19 samples. PBMCs, B-cell-depleted T cells, or T cells were the source of the cDNA or gDNA that made up the material.

Per the original methods: The assay estimated nucleated cells by amplifying reference gene primers. Libraries were prepared by immunoSEQ multiplex PCR; TCRdb keeps only in-frame clonotypes and omits some of them. V and J calls and clone size come straight from that table; D and trimming were deduced from the DNA. The table has 150,000 to 200,000 clones, around 87% seen once. The CDR3 spans 17 residues. Trimming pared 0 bases from V and 0 bases from J, leaving 12 bases between. The TCR was taken from an elderly woman in a cohort sampled during active or convalescent COVID-19. The sample taken for sequencing was peripheral blood. The chain employs TRBV23-1 and TRBJ2-1; no reliable D call. TRBV23-1 qualifies as an ORF whose function is uncertain. The CDR3 reads CASSQSQDTSSYNEQFF. The CDR3 nucleotides read TGCGCCAGCAGTCAATCGCAGGATACGAGCTCCTACAATGAGCAGTTCTTC.